The rows below give T cell receptor beta chains drawn from one sample of a study of cytomegalovirus exposure and HLA in healthy donors. Some clones are missing from TCRdb's copy, which holds only in-frame ones; the method was immunoSEQ multiplex PCR. The sample records about 160,000 clones, about 85% being singletons. The sample taken for sequencing was PBMCs. All receptors come from a woman in her 50s in good health and CMV-seropositive. CDR3s leave out the opening cysteine and the closing phenylalanine or tryptophan. The order of the fields is J gene, V gene, CDR3 protein.

J gene: TRBJ2-2
V gene: TRBV7-2
CDR3 protein: ASSLLAGANTGELF

J gene: TRBJ1-3
V gene: TRBV6-5
CDR3 protein: ATARGANGNTIY

J gene: TRBJ2-2
V gene: TRBV9
CDR3 protein: ASSEEAGGRGGELF

J gene: TRBJ2-3
V gene: TRBV27
CDR3 protein: ASSLIGRGRNTQY

J gene: TRBJ1-2
V gene: TRBV15
CDR3 protein: ATSRDLTTGGPGYT

J gene: TRBJ1-1
V gene: TRBV10-3
CDR3 protein: AINRQGNTEAF

J gene: TRBJ1-2
V gene: TRBV19
CDR3 protein: ASSIRQGISGYT

J gene: TRBJ1-1
V gene: TRBV7-9
CDR3 protein: ASTRGANTEAF

J gene: TRBJ1-3
V gene: TRBV27
CDR3 protein: ASSAGTGIFGNTIY

J gene: TRBJ1-2
V gene: TRBV7-9
CDR3 protein: ASSQSRGSYGYT

J gene: TRBJ2-4
V gene: TRBV19
CDR3 protein: ASSGDSVENIQY

J gene: TRBJ1-2
V gene: TRBV5-5
CDR3 protein: ASSPTGGDGYT

J gene: TRBJ2-3
V gene: TRBV29-1
CDR3 protein: SVTSGSGADTQY

J gene: TRBJ1-1
V gene: TRBV6-6
CDR3 protein: ASSTGGVGLAEAF

J gene: TRBJ2-5
V gene: TRBV6-5
CDR3 protein: ASGYTTGEQY

J gene: TRBJ2-7
V gene: TRBV7-8
CDR3 protein: ASSLGGGRGVRGQY

J gene: TRBJ2-4
V gene: TRBV4-1
CDR3 protein: ASSRAYRLDRGAAKNIQY

J gene: TRBJ2-1
V gene: TRBV7-9
CDR3 protein: ASSFGLAGGDEQF

J gene: TRBJ1-4
V gene: TRBV9
CDR3 protein: ASSPRDSLLTNEKLF

J gene: TRBJ2-3
V gene: TRBV29-1
CDR3 protein: SARAGLRDTQY

J gene: TRBJ1-2
V gene: TRBV7-2
CDR3 protein: ASSRDRAIYGYT

J gene: TRBJ1-5
V gene: TRBV19
CDR3 protein: ASTVTGGNQPQH

J gene: TRBJ2-7
V gene: TRBV20-1
CDR3 protein: SATQGYEQY

J gene: TRBJ2-1
V gene: TRBV2
CDR3 protein: ATQVVREQF

J gene: TRBJ1-3
V gene: TRBV15
CDR3 protein: ATSRDRGTGDTIY

J gene: TRBJ2-1
V gene: TRBV6-5
CDR3 protein: ASSLGNEQF

J gene: TRBJ2-1
V gene: TRBV11-3
CDR3 protein: ASSQIWGSGGNLSRNEQF

J gene: TRBJ2-3
V gene: TRBV4-2
CDR3 protein: ASSQDGRDSTQY

J gene: TRBJ1-2
V gene: TRBV6-1
CDR3 protein: ASSEWVGDGGYT

J gene: TRBJ2-7
V gene: TRBV5-8
CDR3 protein: ASSLGQGLTYEQY

J gene: TRBJ1-6
V gene: TRBV7-9
CDR3 protein: ASSFHRTESNSPLH

J gene: TRBJ2-1
V gene: TRBV7-3
CDR3 protein: ASSFSTGIMDEQF

J gene: TRBJ2-1
V gene: TRBV2
CDR3 protein: ASKGGGANEQF

J gene: TRBJ2-5
V gene: TRBV6-1
CDR3 protein: ASSVQETQY

J gene: TRBJ1-6
V gene: TRBV6-1
CDR3 protein: ASSPPRGPLH

J gene: TRBJ2-7
V gene: TRBV5-4
CDR3 protein: ASSFSRAVEQY